A single sample gave rise to the 5 T cell receptor beta chains below, sequenced in a study of regulatory T cells in long-lasting Graves disease. Researchers made TCR beta libraries by using iRepertoire HTBI primers and running Arm-PCR on CDR3 regions. TCRdb reprocessed the multiplex PCR reads via MiXCR and lists one record per CDR3 protein. The sample consists of about 620,000 distinct CDR3 sequences, about 15% of them appearing once. The time point is: newly diagnosed GD, antithyroid drugs for less than 3 months. PBMC-extracted RNA yielded the TCR library. This sample was shared with a second study, whose subject was T cells in Graves' hyperthyroidism and ophthalmopathy.

Material: peripheral blood mononuclear cells (PBMCs), obtained at new diagnosis, from a patient treated with antithyroid drugs. The receptors shown here come from a young woman with Graves disease.

This clonotype was seen many times. The chain couples TRBV7-9 to TRBJ2-7, with a weak D call TRBD1 (5 bases). Deletions cut 3 bases from V and 5 bases from J, with 14 bases between. Looked up from germline, CDR1 is SEHNR and CDR2 is FQNEAQ (reference sequence). This CDR3 is 14 amino acids long. This CDR3 is CASSFGQGGHEQYF. CDR3 in DNA: TGTGCCAGCAGCTTCGGGCAGGGTGGACACGAGCAGTACTTC.

This clonotype was picked up many times. The rearrangement links TRBV12-3 or TRBV12-4 to TRBJ2-3; 8 bases line up with TRBD2. V gave up 2 bases and J gave up 2 bases; unmatched junction bases: 9. The CDR3 is made up of 17 amino acids. The CDR3, as DNA: TGTGCCAGCAGTTTAATAATTACTAGCGGTCTCACAGATACGCAGTATTTT. It yields the protein CASSLIITSGLTDTQYF.

This clonotype was observed a handful of times. V and J are TRBV18 and TRBJ1-6; 9 bases match TRBD1. V shed 5 bases and J 7 bases; nucleotides not matched to a gene: 6. Germline CDR1 reads KGHSH; CDR2 reads LQKENI. The CDR3 is 15 amino acids. The CDR3 coding sequence is TGTGCCAGCTCAGGGAGGACAGGGGAAAATTCACCCCTCCACTTT. The encoded protein is CASSGRTGENSPLHF.

This clonotype has at least ten counts. V is TRBV28 and J is TRBJ1-5; no clear D gene. CDR1 MDHEN and CDR2 SYDVKM come from the germline V gene. V was trimmed by 3 bases and J by 2 bases, leaving 11 bases between them. The CDR3 contains 15 residues. The CDR3 spells CASSFWGLGNQPQHF. The DNA of the CDR3 is TGTGCCAGCAGTTTTTGGGGTTTGGGCAATCAGCCCCAGCATTTT.

On this clonotype: A much larger clone is a single base away; this may be a read error. The J gene is TRBJ2-7, the V gene TRBV12-3 or TRBV12-4; 7 nucleotides line up with TRBD2. There are 17 residues in the CDR3. CDR3 DNA sequence: TGTGTCAGCAGTTTCCGAGGTTGGGTGGGAGGGCCCTCGGGACAGTACTTC. Translated, it gives CVSSFRGWVGGPSGQYF.